This is a list of T cell receptor beta chains from one sample in a study of blood T cell repertoires in COVID-19. Assay used: immunoSEQ multiplex PCR; TCRdb lists only in-frame clones, some missing. The sample includes approximately 90,000 clones, roughly 80% of them seen just once. The sample consisted of peripheral blood. These receptors all come from a human donor in a cohort sampled during active COVID-19. Each CDR3 is given with its conserved first and last residue. A D gene is named only where the DNA matches it firmly. Part of the rows lack a size; the others show once, few, many or a class for expanded clones.

J: TRBJ2-1; D: TRBD2; V: TRBV15; size: -; CDR3: CATRRETSGYNEQFF; DNA: TGTGCCACTCGTCGGGAGACTAGCGGCTACAATGAGCAGTTCTTC
J: TRBJ2-7; D: -; V: TRBV4-2; size: few; CDR3: CASSQEPSYEQYF; DNA: TGTGCCAGCAGCCAAGAGCCCAGCTACGAGCAGTACTTC
J: TRBJ2-1; D: TRBD2; V: TRBV28; size: few; CDR3: CASTPGTRLVGEQFF; DNA: TGTGCCAGCACTCCCGGGACTAGACTCGTCGGTGAGCAGTTCTTC
J: TRBJ2-3; D: -; V: TRBV7-3; size: -; CDR3: CASSPTGTIIDTQYF; DNA: TGTGCCAGCAGCCCCACGGGGACAATCATTGATACGCAGTATTTT
J: TRBJ1-2; D: TRBD1; V: TRBV5-1; size: -; CDR3: CASSLDRANYGYTF; DNA: TGCGCCAGCAGCTTAGACAGGGCTAACTATGGCTACACCTTC
J: TRBJ2-1; D: -; V: TRBV7-8; size: -; CDR3: CASSSTGNEQFF; DNA: TGTGCCAGCAGCTCCACAGGCAATGAGCAGTTCTTC
J: TRBJ1-5; D: -; V: TRBV19; size: -; CDR3: CASIPQGNSNQPQHF; DNA: TGTGCCAGCATTCCTCAGGGGAATAGCAATCAGCCCCAGCATTTT
J: TRBJ2-5; D: -; V: TRBV2; size: -; CDR3: CASTEGLDRGTQYF; DNA: TGTGCCAGCACCGAAGGACTGGACCGAGGAACCCAGTACTTC
J: TRBJ2-2; D: TRBD2; V: TRBV25-1; size: once; CDR3: CASSPGTSGIVDTGELFF; DNA: TGTGCCAGCAGCCCCGGGACTAGCGGGATCGTCGACACCGGGGAGCTGTTTTTT
J: TRBJ2-2; D: -; V: TRBV4-3; size: -; CDR3: CASSQDRRVGTGELFF; DNA: TGCGCCAGCAGCCAAGATCGACGGGTAGGCACCGGGGAGCTGTTTTTT
J: TRBJ2-5; D: TRBD2; V: TRBV7-3; size: -; CDR3: CASSLVASGRDQYF; DNA: TGTGCCAGCAGCTTAGTGGCTAGCGGGAGGGACCAGTACTTC
J: TRBJ2-2; D: -; V: TRBV6-6; size: -; CDR3: CASRPGANTGELFF; DNA: TGTGCCAGCCGGCCGGGGGCGAACACCGGGGAGCTGTTTTTT
J: TRBJ2-1; D: TRBD2; V: TRBV5-4; size: -; CDR3: CASSPAGTSGNEQFF; DNA: TGTGCCAGCAGCCCTGCCGGGACTAGTGGCAATGAGCAGTTCTTC